A single sample is the source of the 10 T cell receptor beta chains below, sequenced in a study of monozygotic twins with inflammatory bowel disease (dated by TCRdb to between 2019 and 2020). Library preparation was by 5' RACE. The sequencer listed for this sample is Illumina HiSeq 2500. TCRdb reanalyzed the reads, keeping one entry per CDR3 protein sequence and omitting DNA. In this sample's table one finds about 330,000 distinct CDR3 sequences. Jointly, the top ten make up approximately 2% of the sample. The sample comprised blood. The source is a human donor with ulcerative colitis or Crohn's disease, or a healthy co-twin of an affected twin (not recorded which).

V gene TRBV18 combines with J gene TRBJ1-5; TCRdb returns TRBD1, unconfirmable since there is no DNA. CDR3 length: 15 residues. CDR1 and CDR2 from the germline V gene are KGHSH and LQKENI. This CDR3 reads CASSPGLGGNQPQHF.

The chain uses TRBV14 and TRBJ2-2; TCRdb proposes TRBD2, but this gene call is untestable without DNA. Germline CDR1 is SGHDN and CDR2 is FVKESK. The CDR3 totals 19 residues. The CDR3 sequence is CASSHDQLGQYVDTGELFF.

The rearrangement joins TRBV9 to TRBJ2-3; as DNA is missing, the TRBD1 call by TCRdb cannot be tested. The germline V gene has CDR1 SGDLS and CDR2 YYNGEE. The CDR3 is 16 residues long. The CDR3 sequence: CASSVEDGVWVDTQYF.

The J gene is TRBJ1-3, the V gene TRBV6-4; TCRdb picks TRBD1, but there is no DNA to check that call. Germline CDR1 reads MRHNA; CDR2 reads SNTAGT. This CDR3 spans 13 amino acids. This CDR3 is CASRPPAGATIYF.

V gene TRBV6-4 combines with J gene TRBJ2-2; the D gene TCRdb calls, TRBD1, cannot be checked with no DNA. Germline V CDR1 and CDR2: MRHNA, SNTAGT. The CDR3 runs 20 residues. The CDR3 is CASNPHTPGTVPFVTGELFF.

The rearrangement uses TRBV27 and TRBJ2-3. CDR3 length: 16 residues. Germline V gene sequence: CDR1 MNHEY, CDR2 SMNVEV (reference sequence). This chain's CDR3 is CASSLEGIMAGDTQYF.

The chain's CDR3 is CASSSGQGAGYTF. V usage is TRBV6-6 and J usage is TRBJ1-2; TCRdb gives TRBD1 as the D gene, but with no DNA this cannot be confirmed. CDR3 length equals 13 residues. Germline V gene data show CDR1 as MNHNY and CDR2 as SVGAGI (reference sequence).

The J gene is TRBJ1-5, the V gene TRBV4-1. Germline V gene lookup returns CDR1 MGHRA and CDR2 YSYEKL. The length of the CDR3 is 15 residues. The CDR3 reads CASSQDLGRSQPQHF.

The rearrangement uses TRBV6-5 and TRBJ1-3; the TCRdb call, TRBD1, lacks DNA for checking. Germline CDR1 is MNHEY and CDR2 is SVGAGI. This CDR3 has 16 amino acids. The CDR3 spells CASSYRGPGSGNTIYF.

This chain links TRBV15 with TRBJ2-7; TCRdb calls TRBD1, which cannot be checked without DNA. Germline V lookup: CDR1 LNHNV, CDR2 YYDKDF (reference sequence). The CDR3 runs 13 residues. The CDR3 sequence is CATSPALTYEQYF.